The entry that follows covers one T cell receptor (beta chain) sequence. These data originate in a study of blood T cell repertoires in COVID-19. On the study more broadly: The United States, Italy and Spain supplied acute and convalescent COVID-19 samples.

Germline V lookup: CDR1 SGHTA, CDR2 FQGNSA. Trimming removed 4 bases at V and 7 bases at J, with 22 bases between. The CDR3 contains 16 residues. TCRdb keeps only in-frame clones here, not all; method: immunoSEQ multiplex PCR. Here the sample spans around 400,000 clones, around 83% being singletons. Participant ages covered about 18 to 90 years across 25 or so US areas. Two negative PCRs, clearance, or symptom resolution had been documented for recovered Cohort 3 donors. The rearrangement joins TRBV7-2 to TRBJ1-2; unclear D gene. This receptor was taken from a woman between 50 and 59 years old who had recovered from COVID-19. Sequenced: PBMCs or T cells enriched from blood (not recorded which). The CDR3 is CASSSPGIAIGSGYTF. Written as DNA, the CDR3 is TGTGCCAGCAGCTCCCCCGGGATAGCAATCGGAAGTGGCTACACCTTC.